This T cell receptor (beta chain) was recovered during a study of shared clonotypes between healthy human individuals. Free of recent acute infections or vaccinations, the donors were healthy HIV-negative adults. The assay was immunoSEQ multiplex PCR, and TCRdb's table has in-frame clones only and misses some. The profile shows about 1.5 million clones, roughly 98% of them singletons. The CDR3 is made up of 13 amino acids. Germline CDR1 reads SGHAT; CDR2 reads FQNNGV. Trimming pared 2 bases from V and 6 bases from J, leaving 10 bases between. This receptor was obtained from a man aged 25-45 years in good health. Source material: naive CD4+ T cells sorted from blood. Subset denoted: CD45RA+ positively selected. The chain carries TRBV11-2 and TRBJ1-2; D is unresolved. The CDR3 sequence: CASSLYGDNGYTF. CDR3 bases: TGTGCCAGCAGCTTATACGGAGACAATGGCTACACCTTC. Together with reference TRBV11-2 and TRBJ1-2, the CDR3 gives the full variable domain: EAGVAQSPRYKIIEKRQSVAFWCNPISGHATLYWYQQILGQGPKLLIQFQNNGVVDDSQLPKDRFSAERLKGVDSTLKIQPAKLEDSAVYLCASSLYGDNGYTFGSGTRLTVV.